A single T cell receptor (beta chain) is shown here with its context. Antigen specificity is unknown. This sample was taken from a study of cytomegalovirus exposure and HLA in healthy donors. Study-wide points: There were around 160 TCR beta chains listed as cytomegalovirus-associated. Later analysis showed TCR association rates varying by HLA locus, highest for DRB1 and lowest for HLA-C. Rarity characterized most TCR sequences, yet some public TCRs appeared in many donors. Researchers reported in a later analysis that a missense DCLRE1C variant was tied to TCR beta V- and J-gene trimming.

Use of 60 Vbeta and 13 Jbeta primers characterized the PCR. The assay was immunoSEQ multiplex PCR, and TCRdb's table has in-frame clones only and misses some. The sample lists some 98,000 clones; roughly 70% were seen once. The CDR3 consists of 15 residues. CDR1 SEHNR and CDR2 FQNEAQ come from the germline V gene (reference sequence). With V trimmed by 3 bases and J by 1 base, 1 base remained unmatched. This TCR derives from a man in his fifties or sixties in good health and CMV-seronegative. The gene calls are TRBV7-9 and TRBJ1-5, with TRBD1 matching 9 bases. Sequenced: PBMCs. CDR3 residues: CASSFGTGSNQPQHF. CDR3 DNA: TGTGCCAGCAGCTTCGGGACAGGGAGCAATCAGCCCCAGCATTTT.